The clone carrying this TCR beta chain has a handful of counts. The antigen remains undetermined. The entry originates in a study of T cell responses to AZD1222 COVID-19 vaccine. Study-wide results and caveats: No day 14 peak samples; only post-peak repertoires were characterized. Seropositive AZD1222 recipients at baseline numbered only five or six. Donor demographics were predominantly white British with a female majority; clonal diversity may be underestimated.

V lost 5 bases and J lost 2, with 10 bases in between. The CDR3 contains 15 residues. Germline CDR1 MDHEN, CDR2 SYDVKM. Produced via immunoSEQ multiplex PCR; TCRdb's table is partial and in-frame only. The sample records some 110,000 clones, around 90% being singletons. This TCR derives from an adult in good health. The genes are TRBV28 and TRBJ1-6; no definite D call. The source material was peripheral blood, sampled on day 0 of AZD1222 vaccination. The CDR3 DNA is TGTGCCAGCAGTACGTCCGGGACCTATAATTCACCCCTCCACTTT. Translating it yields CASSTSGTYNSPLHF.